Described below is a single T cell receptor (beta chain) sequence and its context. This same CDR3 is encoded by further DNA sequences in the sample. The sample belongs to a study of T cell responses to AZD1222 COVID-19 vaccine. This CDR3 has 12 amino acids. In germline, CDR1 is SQVTM, CDR2 ANQGSEA. V shed 4 bases, J shed 7 bases, and the junction held 3 bases outside the gene matches. The method was immunoSEQ multiplex PCR; TCRdb's version includes in-frame clones alone and lacks a portion of them. The sample consists of 89,000 or so clones, 75% to 95% of them appearing once. The chain employs TRBV29-1 and TRBJ1-2; 10 bases agree with TRBD1. This TCR was sampled from an adult who received the AZD1222 COVID-19 vaccine. The input for sequencing was peripheral blood, taken 28 days after the second AZD1222 dose. CDR3 sequence reads: CSVAGTGVGYTF. Written as DNA, the CDR3 is TGCAGCGTTGCCGGGACAGGGGTTGGCTACACCTTC.